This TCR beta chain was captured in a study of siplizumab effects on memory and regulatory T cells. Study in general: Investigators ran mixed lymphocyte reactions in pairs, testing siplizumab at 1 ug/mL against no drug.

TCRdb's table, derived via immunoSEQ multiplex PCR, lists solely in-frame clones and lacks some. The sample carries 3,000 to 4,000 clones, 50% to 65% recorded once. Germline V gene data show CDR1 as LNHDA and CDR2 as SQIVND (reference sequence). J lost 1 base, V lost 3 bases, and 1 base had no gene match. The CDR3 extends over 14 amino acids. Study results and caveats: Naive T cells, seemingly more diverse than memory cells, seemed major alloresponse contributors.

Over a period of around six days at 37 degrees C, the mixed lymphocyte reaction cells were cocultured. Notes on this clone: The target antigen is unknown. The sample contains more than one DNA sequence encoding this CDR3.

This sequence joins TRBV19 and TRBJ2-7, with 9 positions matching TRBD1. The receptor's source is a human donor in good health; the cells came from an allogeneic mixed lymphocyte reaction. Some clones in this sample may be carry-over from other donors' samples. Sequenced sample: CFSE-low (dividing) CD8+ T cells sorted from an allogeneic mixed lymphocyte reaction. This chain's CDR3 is CASSIGQGSYEQYF. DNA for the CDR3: TGTGCCAGTAGTATTGGACAGGGGTCCTACGAGCAGTACTTC.